A single sample is the source of the 6 T cell receptor beta chains below, sequenced in a study of beta chain features in type 1 diabetes. These receptors' antigens are unknown. Sequenced material consisted of expressed TCRB transcripts (all of the isolated RNA was reverse transcribed). Sequenced by immunoSEQ multiplex PCR; TCRdb stores in-frame clones only, minus some. The sample yields around 600,000 clones, around 11% seen once. Study-level points and caveats: Type 1 diabetes patients showed a moderate but significant shortening of TCRB CDR3s in all four CD4+ subsets.

Sequences were obtained from naive CD4+ T cells from blood. The receptors come from a man aged 25 to 40 with type 1 diabetes.

J is TRBJ1-5 and V is TRBV6-1, with D maybe TRBD1 (6 bases). CDR3 length equals 15 residues. V gave up 6 bases and J gave up 1 base, with 13 bases separating them. Germline V gene sequence: CDR1 MNHNS, CDR2 SASEGT. As DNA, the CDR3 is TGTGCCAGCAGGGATACAGGGACCAGCAATCAGCCCCAGCATTTT. This translates into CASRDTGTSNQPQHF.

This clone has a handful of counts. V and J are TRBV29-1 and TRBJ2-2; perhaps TRBD1 as D (6 bases). V shed 7 bases and J shed 6 bases, with 12 bases lying between them. Germline assignment: CDR1 SQVTM and CDR2 ANQGSEA. This CDR3 has 12 residues. In DNA, the CDR3 is TGCAGCGCCTTACAGGGCTCCGGGGAGCTGTTTTTT. This encodes CSALQGSGELFF.

This chain links TRBV30 with TRBJ2-7; possibly TRBD2 for D (6 bases). Germline values: CDR1 GTSNPN, CDR2 SVGIG (reference sequence). Trimming stripped 0 bases from V and 0 bases from J, with 12 bases between. The length of the CDR3 is 15 residues. The CDR3 reads CAWSVRGGNSYEQYF. The CDR3 DNA follows: TGTGCCTGGAGTGTTCGTGGGGGGAACTCCTACGAGCAGTACTTC.

V is TRBV6-6 and J is TRBJ1-4, with D possibly matching TRBD1 (5 bases). CDR3 length: 14 amino acids. Trimming pared 2 bases from V and 6 bases from J, leaving 10 bases between. CDR1 MNHNY and CDR2 SVGAGI come from the germline V gene (reference sequence). CDR3 protein: CASSYRGGHEKLFF. DNA for the CDR3: TGTGCCAGCAGTTACAGGGGAGGTCATGAAAAACTGTTTTTT.

This clone occurred a few times. Relative to the germline gene, one junction end is altered; a read error may explain this. This chain links TRBV7-7 with TRBJ2-7; the match to TRBD1 covers 10 bases. Germline-derived CDR1 and CDR2 are SSHAT and FNYEAQ (reference sequence). The CDR3 is 16 residues long. The CDR3 is CASSLPGTGDPCEQYF. The CDR3, as DNA: TGTGCTAGCAGCTTGCCCGGGACAGGGGATCCCTGCGAGCAGTACTTC.

This clone appeared a few times. The chain links TRBV7-7 to TRBJ2-5; possibly TRBD2 for D (5 bases). The CDR3 spans 16 residues. Germline CDR1 and CDR2: SSHAT and FNYEAQ (reference sequence). Trimming removed 1 base from V and 1 base from J, with 13 bases in between. CDR3 nucleotide sequence: TGTGCCAGCAGCTTAGGAATGAGCCTAGCCCAAGAGACCCAGTACTTC. It is translated as CASSLGMSLAQETQYF.